A single sample is the source of the 32 T cell receptor beta chains below, sequenced in a study of control samples from healthy donors and cancer patients. Clones were sequenced by immunoSEQ multiplex PCR, and TCRdb holds only the in-frame ones, with some missing. The table shows 250,000 to 300,000 clones, with roughly 82% occurring only once. The sequencing sample was made of PBMCs. The origin of the receptors is a woman aged 55-70 years with lung cancer.

The chain is built from TRBV23-1 and TRBJ2-7; D possibly matches TRBD1 or TRBD2 (5 bases each). TRBV23-1 qualifies as an ORF whose function is uncertain. The CDR3 totals 15 residues. V was cut by 2 bases and J by 7 bases, with 18 bases left in between. The CDR3 here is CASSQHRDPLWEQYF. In DNA, the CDR3 is TGCGCCAGCAGTCAACACCGGGACCCGCTATGGGAGCAGTACTTC.

The chain is built from TRBV19 and TRBJ2-5, with D hard to call. The ends were cut back, 3 bases at V and 1 base at J, with 12 bases in the middle. Per the germline V gene, CDR1 is LNHDA and CDR2 is SQIVND (reference sequence). This CDR3 has 15 residues. The CDR3 sequence: CASSMSWVFQETQYF. The CDR3 DNA reads TGTGCCAGTAGTATGAGTTGGGTGTTCCAAGAGACCCAGTACTTC.

The chain has TRBV19 and TRBJ2-2; TRBD1 matches at 7 bases. Germline loops: CDR1 LNHDA, CDR2 SQIVND (reference sequence). The CDR3 runs 15 residues. After removal of 3 bases from V and 0 bases from J, the junction contained 1 base not matched to a gene. In DNA, the CDR3 is TGTGCCAGTAGTATCGGACAGGCGAACACCGGGGAGCTGTTTTTT. This gives the protein CASSIGQANTGELFF.

The chain joins TRBV5-4 to TRBJ2-3; 9 positions match TRBD2. The CDR3 runs 15 residues. Germline V CDR1 and CDR2: SGHNT, YYREEE (reference sequence). The V gene end was trimmed by 4 bases and the J gene end by 2 bases; junction bases not matched to a gene: 5. The CDR3 DNA reads TGTGCCAGCAGCGAGACTAGCGGCTCCACAGATACGCAGTATTTT. Residues: CASSETSGSTDTQYF.

V is TRBV7-9 and J is TRBJ2-2; D possibly corresponds to TRBD1 (6 bases). Trimming pared 1 base from V and 1 base from J, leaving 16 bases between. The CDR3 is 18 residues long. Per the germline V gene, CDR1 is SEHNR and CDR2 is FQNEAQ (reference sequence). CDR3 residues: CASSLVTGWDMNTGELFF. The DNA for the CDR3 is TGTGCCAGCAGCTTAGTAACAGGGTGGGATATGAACACCGGGGAGCTGTTTTTT.

The V gene is TRBV9, the J gene TRBJ2-7; no definite D call. Germline lookup yields CDR1 SGDLS and CDR2 YYNGEE. CDR3 length: 14 amino acids. V lost 2 bases, J lost 2 bases, and 11 bases lay in between. The CDR3 DNA is TGTGCCAGCAGCGTCGACTTCTACCCCTACGAGCAGTACTTC. Its translation is CASSVDFYPYEQYF.

This clone has more than one count but fewer than ten. The rearrangement links TRBV6-1 to TRBJ1-1, with D uncertain. Germline V lookup: CDR1 MNHNS, CDR2 SASEGT. This CDR3 has 13 amino acids. Trimming left V 2 bases short and J 10 bases short, with 14 bases between. DNA for the CDR3: TGTGCCAGCAGTGAATTCGGAAGGGCGGGAGCTTTCTTT. It encodes CASSEFGRAGAFF.

The rearrangement links TRBV4-1 to TRBJ1-1; D is ambiguous. V lost 1 base and J lost 0, with 6 bases in between. Germline values: CDR1 MGHRA, CDR2 YSYEKL. The CDR3 runs to 14 residues. The CDR3 spells CASSQGILNTEAFF. The CDR3 DNA reads as TGCGCCAGCAGCCAAGGGATTCTGAACACTGAAGCTTTCTTT.

This chain links TRBV28 with TRBJ1-1; D unresolved. The V gene lost 1 base and the J gene lost 4 bases, with 13 bases spanning the gap. The germline V gene encodes CDR1 MDHEN and CDR2 SYDVKM. The CDR3 spans 15 residues. The CDR3 sequence: CASSLSTGIGTEAFF. CDR3 sequence (DNA): TGTGCCAGCAGTTTATCTACGGGGATTGGCACTGAAGCTTTCTTT.

V usage is TRBV4-2 and J usage is TRBJ2-3, with no clear D. From germline, CDR1 is LGHNA and CDR2 YNFKEQ. This CDR3 is 14 amino acids long. The germline V and J ends were trimmed by 0 bases and 1 base, with 5 bases remaining between them. CDR3 nucleotide sequence: TGTGCCAGCAGCCAAGAACATGGCACAGATACGCAGTATTTT. As protein: CASSQEHGTDTQYF.

This clone came up once. V gene TRBV28 combines with J gene TRBJ1-3, with D uncertain. CDR1 and CDR2 from the germline V gene are MDHEN and SYDVKM. Trimming left V 4 bases short and J 4 bases short, with 8 bases between. This CDR3 has 13 residues. CDR3 region: CASSYGNGNTIYF. As DNA, the CDR3 is TGTGCCAGCAGTTATGGAAACGGAAACACCATATATTTT.

This chain links TRBV7-9 with TRBJ2-6, with 10 bases fitting TRBD1. Per germline, CDR1 SEHNR and CDR2 FQNEAQ (reference sequence). The V gene end was trimmed by 3 bases and the J gene end by 0 bases; junction bases not matched to a gene: 5. The CDR3 is 18 residues long. DNA of the CDR3: TGTGCCAGCAGCTTGCCCGGGACAGGGGCCTCTGGGGCCAACGTCCTGACTTTC. The encoded protein is CASSLPGTGASGANVLTF.

V gene TRBV19 combines with J gene TRBJ1-2; a possible D gene is TRBD1 (6 bases). This CDR3 spans 14 amino acids. Germline loops: CDR1 LNHDA, CDR2 SQIVND (reference sequence). Trimming pared 7 bases from V and 1 base from J, leaving 13 bases between. CDR3 sequence (DNA): TGTGCCAGTACCGCGGGACAACTTAACTATGGCTACACCTTC. This encodes CASTAGQLNYGYTF. Complete variable domain (other parts from reference TRBV19 and TRBJ1-2): DGGITQSPKYLFRKEGQNVTLSCEQNLNHDAMYWYRQDPGQGLRLIYYSQIVNDFQKGDIAEGYSVSREKKESFPLTVTSAQKNPTAFYLCASTAGQLNYGYTFGSGTRLTVV.

The chain links TRBV5-1 to TRBJ2-1; D not certain. V was cut by 2 bases and J by 12 bases, with 21 bases left in between. There are 15 residues in the CDR3. The germline CDR1 and CDR2 sequences are SGHRS and YFSETQ. The CDR3 sequence is CASSLNDPVEGVQFF. CDR3 sequence (DNA): TGCGCCAGCAGCTTAAACGACCCGGTGGAAGGAGTGCAGTTCTTC.

The chain carries TRBV27 and TRBJ2-3, with TRBD2 identical over 8 bases. Trimming at V came to 8 bases and at J to 3 bases, leaving 13 bases not matched to a gene. The germline V gene has CDR1 MNHEY and CDR2 SMNVEV (reference sequence). CDR3 length equals 16 residues. The CDR3: CASGRTIAGITDTQYF. In nucleotides, the CDR3 is TGTGCCAGCGGGAGAACTATAGCGGGAATAACAGATACGCAGTATTTT.

The CDR3 region is CASSKGGAGNTEAFF. Here the CDR3 DNA reads TGCGCCAGCAGTAAGGGAGGGGCGGGGAACACTGAAGCTTTCTTT. This rearrangement joins TRBV5-1 to TRBJ1-1, with a tentative D call TRBD1 (5 bases). Trimming removed 5 bases at V and 1 base at J, with 15 bases between. This CDR3 region has 15 residues. Germline V gene data show CDR1 as SGHRS and CDR2 as YFSETQ.

This clone was counted once. The chain links TRBV5-1 to TRBJ1-2, with TRBD1 matching over 7 bases. V gave up 4 bases and J gave up 8 bases; unmatched junction bases: 17. This CDR3 is built from 16 residues. Per the germline V gene, CDR1 is SGHRS and CDR2 is YFSETQ. CDR3 sequence (DNA): TGCGCCAGCAGCCCGCCGAGTGTAGGGGGCGCGGAGGGCTACACCTTC. This gives the protein CASSPPSVGGAEGYTF.

This clone was observed a handful of times. The chain combines TRBV29-1 with TRBJ2-1; the D gene is possibly TRBD2 (5 bases). CDR1 is SQVTM, CDR2 ANQGSEA, per germline. The CDR3 extends over 16 amino acids. The ends were cut back, 6 bases at V and 0 bases at J, with 18 bases in the middle. CDR3 nucleotide sequence: TGCAGCGTCGGCCTGAGGGAATCGAGCTCCTACAATGAGCAGTTCTTC. This gives the protein CSVGLRESSSYNEQFF.

CDR3 DNA: TGTGCCAGCTCACCACCGAAGGCGGGGGGTAGGTACGAGCAGTACTTC. It is translated as CASSPPKAGGRYEQYF. This chain connects TRBV18 to TRBJ2-7; 8 bases are shared with TRBD2. Germline trimming cut 0 bases from V and 4 bases from J; bases unmatched to any gene: 8. The CDR3 runs 16 residues. CDR1 and CDR2 from the germline V gene are KGHSH and LQKENI.

The chain employs TRBV7-8 and TRBJ2-5; 7 bases map to TRBD2. The CDR3 has 15 residues. V lost 3 bases to trimming and J lost 2 bases; unmatched junction nucleotides: 6. Germline V CDR1 and CDR2: SGHVS, FQNEAQ. The CDR3 sequence is CASSLVLGGQETQYF. CDR3 nucleotides: TGTGCCAGCAGCTTGGTCCTCGGGGGGCAAGAGACCCAGTACTTC.

This rearrangement joins TRBV4-1 to TRBJ1-1; D not resolved. The CDR3 is 16 amino acids. Trimming shortened V by 1 base and J by 8 bases, and 20 bases separated the two germline ends. Germline CDR1 MGHRA, CDR2 YSYEKL. CDR3 bases: TGCGCCAGCAGCCAAGCACCAGCCACGCGCAGAGCCGAAGCTTTCTTT. Translation gives CASSQAPATRRAEAFF.

The chain couples TRBV5-1 to TRBJ1-1; weak D call: TRBD1 (5 bases). Germline V gene data show CDR1 as SGHRS and CDR2 as YFSETQ. V lost 0 bases, J lost 0 bases, and 9 bases lay in between. CDR3 length: 15 residues. The CDR3 nucleotides read TGCGCCAGCAGCTTGGAGGCAGGGATGAACACTGAAGCTTTCTTT. Its translation: CASSLEAGMNTEAFF.

The chain employs TRBV6-5 and TRBJ1-4; D is possibly TRBD1 (5 bases). CDR1 is MNHEY, CDR2 SVGAGI, per germline. The ends were cut back, 2 bases at V and 7 bases at J, with 14 bases in the middle. CDR3 length: 15 residues. CDR3 loop: CASSYRGQGTEKLFF. The CDR3 coding sequence is TGTGCCAGCAGTTACAGAGGGCAGGGTACTGAAAAACTGTTTTTT.

The chain carries TRBV5-1 and TRBJ2-1; possible D gene TRBD2, 5 bases. CDR1 and CDR2 (germline): SGHRS, YFSETQ. This CDR3 contains 17 residues. V gave up 0 bases and J gave up 2 bases, with 15 bases separating them. CDR3 in amino acids: CASSLGVGVLAYNEQFF. The CDR3 DNA follows: TGCGCCAGCAGCTTGGGGGTCGGGGTACTCGCCTACAATGAGCAGTTCTTC.

V usage is TRBV7-8 and J usage is TRBJ2-5; 10 bases are shared with TRBD1. The CDR3 consists of 14 residues. The germline V gene encodes CDR1 SGHVS and CDR2 FQNEAQ. Germline trimming cut 4 bases from V and 4 bases from J; bases unmatched to any gene: 3. As DNA, the CDR3 is TGTGCCAGCAGCTCTTGGACAGGGGGAGAGACCCAGTACTTC. Protein: CASSSWTGGETQYF. Using reference TRBV7-8 and TRBJ2-5 for the parts outside the CDR3, the full variable domain is GAGVSQSPRYKVAKRGQDVALRCDPISGHVSLFWYQQALGQGPEFLTYFQNEAQLDKSGLPSDRFFAERPEGSVSTLKIQRTQQEDSAVYLCASSSWTGGETQYFGPGTRLLVL.

The chain carries TRBV3-1 (or the pseudogene TRBV3-2) and TRBJ2-3, with 13 bases lining up with TRBD2. Germline V CDR1 and CDR2: LGHDT, YNNKEL (reference sequence). The CDR3 covers 16 residues. J lost 1 base, V lost 4 bases, and 2 bases had no gene match. The CDR3 DNA sequence: TGTGCCAGCAGCCTTGGACTAGCGGGGGGCACAGATACGCAGTATTTT. Residues: CASSLGLAGGTDTQYF.

This chain joins TRBV6-5 and TRBJ2-1, with a possible D match to TRBD1 (5 bases). The V gene's germline CDR1 is MNHEY and CDR2 SVGAGI. Trimming took off 6 bases at V and 7 bases at J, with 19 bases between the two ends. This CDR3 is 15 amino acids long. This CDR3 is CASSASRAGENEQFF. The CDR3 DNA reads TGTGCCAGCAGCGCCTCCAGGGCTGGGGAAAATGAGCAGTTCTTC.

This rearrangement joins TRBV6-1 to TRBJ1-6; TRBD1 agrees at 7 bases. This CDR3 has 16 residues. The germline V gene has CDR1 MNHNS and CDR2 SASEGT. The junction had 8 bases not matched to a gene; V was cut back by 0 bases and J by 9 bases. The CDR3 coding sequence is TGTGCCAGCAGTGAAGCCGCGACAGGGTTGGGTTCACCCCTCCACTTT. Translating gives CASSEAATGLGSPLHF.

The gene calls are TRBV5-1 and TRBJ2-3, with D possibly being TRBD1 or TRBD2 (5 bases each). The length of the CDR3 is 15 residues. Trimming left V 1 base short and J 2 bases short, with 11 bases between. Germline-derived CDR1 and CDR2 are SGHRS and YFSETQ. The CDR3 DNA sequence: TGCGCCAGCAGCTTGCGGGACGGAGACACAGATACGCAGTATTTT. Translating gives CASSLRDGDTDTQYF.

The table lists this clone with a few counts. This chain connects TRBV7-9 to TRBJ1-1, with D tentatively TRBD1 (5 bases). Trimming took 10 bases from V and 7 from J, leaving 19 bases between them. The CDR3 extends over 13 amino acids. Germline lookup yields CDR1 SEHNR and CDR2 FQNEAQ (reference sequence). The CDR3 is CATPNGGDIEAFF. In DNA form, the CDR3 reads TGTGCCACCCCGAATGGGGGTGATATTGAAGCTTTCTTT.

The rearrangement links TRBV5-6 to TRBJ1-6, with 9 nucleotides matching TRBD1. Unmatched junction bases numbered 2, after V lost 0 bases and J lost 7 bases. CDR3 length: 15 residues. From germline, CDR1 is SGHDT and CDR2 YYEEEE. The CDR3 reads CASSLVGQGNSPLHF. CDR3 coding DNA: TGTGCCAGCAGCTTGGTGGGACAGGGCAATTCACCCCTCCACTTT. Drawing the rest from reference TRBV5-6 and TRBJ1-6, the complete variable domain is DAGVTQSPTHLIKTRGQQVTLRCSPKSGHDTVSWYQQALGQGPQFIFQYYEEEERQRGNFPDRFSGHQFPNYSSELNVNALLLGDSALYLCASSLVGQGNSPLHFGNGTRLTVT.

This rearrangement joins TRBV10-3 to TRBJ2-7; D remains ambiguous. The V and J ends lost 0 bases and 5 bases respectively, with 2 bases between them. Per the germline V gene, CDR1 is ENHRY and CDR2 is SYGVKD. The CDR3 totals 11 residues. The CDR3 loop reads CAISESDEQYF. The CDR3 DNA follows: TGTGCCATCAGTGAGTCGGACGAGCAGTACTTC.